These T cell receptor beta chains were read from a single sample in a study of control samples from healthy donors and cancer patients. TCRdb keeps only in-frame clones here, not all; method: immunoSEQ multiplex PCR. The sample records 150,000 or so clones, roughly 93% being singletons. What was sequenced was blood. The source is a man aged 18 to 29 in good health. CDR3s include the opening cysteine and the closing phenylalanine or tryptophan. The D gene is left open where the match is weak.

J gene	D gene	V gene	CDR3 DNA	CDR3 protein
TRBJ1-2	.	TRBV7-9	TGTGCCAGCAGCTTAGTGGCAGGGGCCGCCTACTATGGCTACACCTTC	CASSLVAGAAYYGYTF
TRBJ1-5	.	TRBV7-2	TGTGCCAGCAGCTTGATTTCGGGGGCTCTACAGCCCCAGCATTTT	CASSLISGALQPQHF
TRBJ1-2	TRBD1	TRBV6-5	TGTGCCAGCAGAGGGACAGGGCTTGGCTACACCTTC	CASRGTGLGYTF
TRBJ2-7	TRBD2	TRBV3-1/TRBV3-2	TGTGCCAGCAGCCAAAGACTAGCGGGAAGGTACGAGCAGTACTTC	CASSQRLAGRYEQYF
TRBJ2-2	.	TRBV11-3	TGTGCCAGCAGCTTAGAGGGGGCCCCCGGGGAGCTGTTTTTT	CASSLEGAPGELFF
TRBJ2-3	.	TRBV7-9	TGTGCCAGCAGCTTAGCGCTGTCAGGGGCAATCACAGATACGCAGTATTTT	CASSLALSGAITDTQYF
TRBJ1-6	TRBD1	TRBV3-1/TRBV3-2	TGTGCCAGCAGCTCCACGGGGACAGGGAGGTCACCCCTCCACTTT	CASSSTGTGRSPLHF
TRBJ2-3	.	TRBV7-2	TGTGCCAGCAGCCCCCGGCCTAGGGGGGGCCTAACAGATACGCAGTATTTT	CASSPRPRGGLTDTQYF
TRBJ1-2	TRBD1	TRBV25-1	TGTGCCAGCAGTGTCGGGACAGGGTACAACTATGGCTACACCTTC	CASSVGTGYNYGYTF
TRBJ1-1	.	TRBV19	TGTGCCAGTACCTCCAAGACAGGGAACACTGAAGCTTTCTTT	CASTSKTGNTEAFF
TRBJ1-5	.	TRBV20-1	TGCAGTGCCATGGGCAATCAGCCCCAGCATTTT	CSAMGNQPQHF
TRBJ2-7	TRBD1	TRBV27	TGTGCCAGCAGCCTACTCGGGACAGGCCGCTACGAGCAGTACTTC	CASSLLGTGRYEQYF
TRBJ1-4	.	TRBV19	TGTGCCAGTAGTATGGGCAGAGATAATGAAAAACTGTTTTTT	CASSMGRDNEKLFF
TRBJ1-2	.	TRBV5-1	TGCGCCAGCAGCTTGCAGACGGGTGACTATGGCTACACCTTC	CASSLQTGDYGYTF
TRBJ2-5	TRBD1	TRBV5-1	TGCGCTACCGGACAGGGTCAAGAGACCCAGTACTTC	CATGQGQETQYF
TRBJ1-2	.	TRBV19	TGTGCCAGTAGTCCCGAGGGGAATGGCTACACCTTC	CASSPEGNGYTF
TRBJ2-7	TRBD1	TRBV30	TGTGCCTGGAGTAGGGACAGCTCCTACGAGCAGTACTTC	CAWSRDSSYEQYF
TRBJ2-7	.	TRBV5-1	TGCGCCAGCAGCCGGGACGGAAGGACCTACGAGCAGTACTTC	CASSRDGRTYEQYF
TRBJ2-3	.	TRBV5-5	TGTGCCAGCAGCTTTGGGGAGTTCACAGATACGCAGTATTTT	CASSFGEFTDTQYF
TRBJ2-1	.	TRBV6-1	TGTGCCAGCAGTGATCGAGGGCGGGGCCGTTTATACAATGAGCAGTTCTTC	CASSDRGRGRLYNEQFF
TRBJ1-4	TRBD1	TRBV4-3	TGCGCCAGCAGCCAAGGGACAGGGGGGGACGGTAGAGAAAAACTGTTTTTT	CASSQGTGGDGREKLFF
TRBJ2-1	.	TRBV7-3	TGTGCCAGCAGCTCAAAGGACGGCCCTGACCATGAGCAGTTCTTC	CASSSKDGPDHEQFF